Each of the 24 T cell receptor beta chains below was sequenced from the same sample in a study of T cell repertoires in aging, cancer and after chemotherapy. The template was genomic DNA from peripheral blood, not RNA. Multiplex touch-down PCR with TRB-A/B primers amplified rearranged V-D-J TRB sequences. MiXCR was run by TCRdb on the multiplex PCR reads, yielding one entry per CDR3 protein. Of 10,000 to 15,000 distinct CDR3 sequences listed, roughly 36% are singletons. The sample consisted of blood. These receptor sequences come from a human donor in good health. The donor label of this sample is uncertain.

This clonotype was seen only a few times. The chain employs TRBV11-1 and TRBJ1-2; no reliable D call. This CDR3 region has 12 residues. Trimming pared 1 base from V and 8 bases from J, leaving 8 bases between. Germline V gene sequence: CDR1 SGHAT, CDR2 FQDESV (reference sequence). The CDR3 loop reads CASSLGGYGYTF. The CDR3 nucleotides are TGTGCCAGCAGCTTAGGAGGGTACGGCTACACCTTC.

The chain combines TRBV5-5 with TRBJ2-1; no firm D call. Trimming left V 9 bases short and J 6 bases short, with 13 bases between. The CDR3 runs 12 residues. Per the germline V gene, CDR1 is SGHKS and CDR2 is YYEKEE (reference sequence). CDR3: CATAEEPNEQFF. DNA of the CDR3: TGTGCCACCGCCGAGGAACCCAATGAGCAGTTCTTC.

Note on this clonotype: A much larger clone differs from this one at a single base, so this may be a read error. This sequence joins TRBV6-8 and TRBJ2-3, with TRBD1 identical over 9 bases. CDR1 and CDR2 from the germline V gene are MNHGY and SAAAGT. CDR3 length: 16 amino acids. After removal of 5 bases from V and 1 base from J, the junction contained 7 bases not matched to a gene. The CDR3 DNA follows: TGTGCCAGCAGTCCAAACAGGGGGCGTGGCACAGATACGCAGTATTTT. It yields the protein CASSPNRGRGTDTQYF.

The table lists this clonotype with a count of one. The chain employs TRBV11-3 and TRBJ2-7; 7 bases agree with TRBD2. The CDR3 is 14 residues long. After removal of 3 bases from V and 2 bases from J, the junction contained 4 bases not matched to a gene. Germline V lookup: CDR1 SGHNT, CDR2 YENEEA. The CDR3 DNA reads TGTGCCAGCAGCTTTGAGCGGGGCACCTACGAGCAGTACTTC. This translates into CASSFERGTYEQYF.

Remarks on this clonotype: At one of its ends the junction is not consistent with the germline gene, which may arise from a read error. The V gene is TRBV11-1, the J gene TRBJ2-7; 8 nucleotides line up with TRBD2. Per germline, CDR1 SGHAT and CDR2 FQDESV (reference sequence). The CDR3 spans 14 residues. CDR3 nucleotides: TGTGTCAGCAGCCCCGCCGGGGGGGCCTACGAGCAGTACTTC. Protein: CVSSPAGGAYEQYF. Supplemented by reference TRBV11-1 and TRBJ2-7, the full variable domain reads EAEVAQSPRYKITEKSQAVAFWCDPISGHATLYWYRQILGQGPELLVQFQDESVVDDSQLPKDRFSAERLKGVDSTLKIQPAELGDSAMYLCVSSPAGGAYEQYFGPGTRLTVT.

The sample holds a few counts of this clonotype. The chain is built from TRBV5-4 and TRBJ2-3, with 14 bases lining up with TRBD2. The CDR3 has 17 residues. CDR1 and CDR2 (germline): SGHNT, YYREEE (reference sequence). With 4 bases clipped from V and 5 bases from J, the junction kept 9 bases outside the gene matches. As DNA, the CDR3 is TGTGCCAGCAGCCTGCATGGACTAGCGGGAGGTGAAGATACGCAGTATTTT. This encodes CASSLHGLAGGEDTQYF.

This chain joins TRBV11-3 and TRBJ1-3; D is undetermined. Germline lookup yields CDR1 SGHNT and CDR2 YENEEA. The CDR3 is made up of 15 amino acids. Trimming took 6 bases from V and 0 from J, leaving 12 bases between them. CDR3 sequence: CASRGGSRSGNTIYF. For the CDR3, the DNA is TGTGCCAGCAGGGGCGGATCTCGCTCTGGAAACACCATATATTTT.

V is TRBV11-3 and J is TRBJ1-2, with D possibly TRBD1 on 5 matching bases. Trimming took 5 bases from V and 0 from J, leaving 19 bases between them. The CDR3 sequence is 17 residues long. Germline CDR1 reads SGHNT; CDR2 reads YENEEA. CDR3 bases: TGTGCCAGCAGCGCCCAGGGCTTTGGGGCTACTAACTATGGCTACACCTTC. Translating it yields CASSAQGFGATNYGYTF.

This clonotype is labeled as medium-sized. The genes are TRBV11-3 and TRBJ2-1, with 11 bases that match TRBD2. The CDR3 spans 16 residues. V lost 1 base, J lost 5 bases, and 4 bases stayed unmatched. CDR1 is SGHNT, CDR2 YENEEA, per germline. The CDR3 DNA reads as TGTGCCAGCAGCTTAGTAGCGGGGGGGCCCCACAATGAGCAGTTCTTC. Its protein product is CASSLVAGGPHNEQFF.

By share, this clonotype ranks as medium-sized. This chain links TRBV6-5 with TRBJ2-7; D gene ambiguous. Germline-derived CDR1 and CDR2 are MNHEY and SVGAGI. V was clipped by 6 bases and J by 2 bases, with 20 bases between them. This CDR3 is 16 amino acids long. The DNA of the CDR3 is TGTGCCAGCAGCCTCTTTAGACCACCAGGCCCCTACGAGCAGTACTTC. This sequence encodes CASSLFRPPGPYEQYF.

This clonotype was recorded a few times. J is TRBJ1-1 and V is TRBV19; perhaps TRBD1 as D (5 bases). The CDR3 has 13 amino acids. The germline V gene has CDR1 LNHDA and CDR2 SQIVND (reference sequence). Deletions cut 6 bases from V and 3 bases from J, with 11 bases between. The CDR3 region has the DNA TGTGCCAGTAGAGGGGTTGTTGACACTGAAGCTTTCTTT. Protein product: CASRGVVDTEAFF.

This clonotype was recorded a few times. The chain is built from TRBV6-5 and TRBJ2-1, with D possibly matching TRBD1 (6 bases). Between the trimmed V and J ends, which lost 8 bases and 6 bases, there was a span of 20 bases. From germline, CDR1 is MNHEY and CDR2 SVGAGI. This CDR3 is 15 amino acids long. The CDR3 sequence: CASVPMVGAGNEQFF. DNA for the CDR3: TGTGCCAGCGTTCCCATGGTGGGGGCGGGCAATGAGCAGTTCTTC.

This clonotype is deemed medium-sized. In DNA, the CDR3 is TGCAGCGTTAATCAAAGAAGCACAGATACGCAGTATTTT. Translated, it gives CSVNQRSTDTQYF. The gene calls are TRBV29-1 and TRBJ2-3; D is unresolved. The V end was cut by 5 bases, the J end by 0 bases, with 9 bases between. Germline V gene lookup returns CDR1 SQVTM and CDR2 ANQGSEA. The CDR3 is 13 amino acids.

This clonotype came up a few times. This chain's CDR3 is CASSEGGNYNEQFF. CDR3 DNA sequence: TGTGCCAGTAGCGAGGGGGGTAACTACAATGAGCAGTTCTTC. V usage is TRBV19 and J usage is TRBJ2-1; D could derive from TRBD1 or TRBD2 (6 bases each). Trimming removed 6 bases from V and 3 bases from J, with 12 bases in between. Germline V gene data show CDR1 as LNHDA and CDR2 as SQIVND (reference sequence). The CDR3 length is 14 residues.

The chain recombines TRBV6-1 with TRBJ2-6, with a tentative D call TRBD1 (6 bases). Trimming removed 6 bases at V and 3 bases at J, with 18 bases between. The V gene's germline CDR1 is MNHNS and CDR2 SASEGT. The CDR3 consists of 17 residues. The CDR3: CASSENLGGGGANVLTF. The CDR3 DNA is TGTGCCAGCAGCGAAAACCTTGGGGGCGGTGGGGCCAACGTCCTGACTTTC.

This chain uses TRBV19 with TRBJ1-5; 7 bases agree with TRBD1. This CDR3 region has 14 residues. V was clipped by 6 bases and J by 1 base; unmatched bases: 3. The germline gives CDR1 LNHDA, CDR2 SQIVND (reference sequence). CDR3 DNA sequence: TGTGCCAGTAGAAAGGACAGGAGCAATCAGCCCCAGCATTTT. Amino acids: CASRKDRSNQPQHF.

The chain links TRBV12-3 or TRBV12-4 to TRBJ2-5, with D maybe TRBD2 (5 bases). Trimming pared 6 bases from V and 3 bases from J, leaving 11 bases between. This CDR3 comprises 13 residues. Written as DNA, the CDR3 is TGTGCCAGCAGGGAGGTAGGGAAAGAGACCCAGTACTTC. Encoded protein: CASREVGKETQYF.

This clonotype has more than one count but fewer than ten. V usage is TRBV19 and J usage is TRBJ1-2; D not resolved. V dropped 7 bases and J dropped 2 bases, with 8 bases sitting between them. The CDR3 spans 12 residues. Germline values: CDR1 LNHDA, CDR2 SQIVND (reference sequence). CDR3 DNA: TGTGCCAGTAAAGTTGGCAACTATGGCTACACCTTC. It specifies CASKVGNYGYTF.

The chain uses TRBV15 and TRBJ2-2; the D gene is possibly TRBD2 (5 bases). Germline CDR1 LNHNV, CDR2 YYDKDF (reference sequence). This CDR3 is 14 amino acids long. V was clipped by 7 bases and J by 2 bases, with 11 bases between them. The CDR3 nucleotides read TGTGCCACCACCCGGACTCCAAACACCGGGGAGCTGTTTTTT. The encoded protein is CATTRTPNTGELFF.

This clonotype came up once. The CDR3 loop reads CASSVSVDHTGELFF. For the CDR3, the DNA is TGTGCCAGCAGTGTTTCGGTAGACCACACCGGGGAGCTGTTTTTT. J is TRBJ2-2 and V is TRBV6-4, with D hard to call. This CDR3 region has 15 residues. Trimming shortened V by 4 bases and J by 3 bases, and 12 bases separated the two germline ends. The germline CDR1 and CDR2 sequences are MRHNA and SNTAGT.

The J gene is TRBJ2-7, the V gene TRBV19; no clear D. V was pared by 9 bases and J by 5 bases, with 17 bases between. CDR1 is LNHDA and CDR2 is SQIVND in the germline V gene (reference sequence). The CDR3 is made up of 13 amino acids. CDR3 sequence reads: CASSLVPVHEQYF. CDR3 sequence (DNA): TGTGCCAGCAGCTTAGTTCCGGTTCACGAGCAGTACTTC.

This clonotype was detected a few times. The CDR3 spells CASIPGHYTDTQYF. The CDR3 DNA follows: TGTGCCAGCATTCCAGGGCACTACACAGATACGCAGTATTTT. The J gene is TRBJ2-3, the V gene TRBV6-1, with a weak D call TRBD1 (5 bases). CDR1 and CDR2 (germline): MNHNS, SASEGT. The CDR3 runs 14 residues. V was pared by 7 bases and J by 2 bases, with 13 bases between.

The V and J genes are TRBV12-3 or TRBV12-4 and TRBJ2-3, with D unclear. The CDR3 totals 14 residues. V dropped 7 bases and J dropped 0 bases, with 11 bases sitting between them. The CDR3 spells CASKVGYSTDTQYF. The CDR3 nucleotides read TGTGCCAGCAAAGTTGGGTATAGCACAGATACGCAGTATTTT.

This clonotype was counted a few times. CDR3 protein: CAWSETDKGHLSSYEQYF. CDR3 DNA: TGTGCCTGGAGTGAGACCGACAAGGGACACCTTAGCTCCTACGAGCAGTACTTC. This sequence joins TRBV30 and TRBJ2-7; D perhaps matches TRBD1 (6 bases). The length of the CDR3 is 18 residues. Trimming took off 1 base at V and 0 bases at J, with 22 bases between the two ends. Germline V gene sequence: CDR1 GTSNPN, CDR2 SVGIG (reference sequence).